A selection of T cell receptor beta chains follows, all from one sample in a study of blood T cell repertoires in COVID-19. Using immunoSEQ multiplex PCR, the repertoire was profiled, and TCRdb retains in-frame clones only, with some absent. The sample lists under 150,000 clones, approximately 90% seen once, with less than 2% in the top ten. The sequencing sample was made of peripheral blood. The receptors were sampled from a human donor in a cohort sampled during active COVID-19. Each CDR3 is given with its conserved first and last residue. Fields, in order: D gene, clone size, V gene, J gene, CDR3 protein, CDR3 DNA. The D gene is left open where the match is weak. For some rows the clone size is stated as once, few or many, or as a class when expanded; others skip it.

.,.,TRBV6-6,TRBJ2-1,CASSWVNSYNEQFF,TGTGCCAGCAGTTGGGTTAACAGCTACAATGAGCAGTTCTTC
TRBD2,.,TRBV19,TRBJ2-7,CASSAGGEQYF,TGTGCCAGTAGTGCCGGGGGGGAGCAGTACTTC
.,.,TRBV7-2,TRBJ1-1,CASSFNLNTEAFF,TGTGCCAGCAGCTTTAATCTGAACACTGAAGCTTTCTTT
.,.,TRBV10-3,TRBJ1-5,CAISEEYANQPQHF,TGTGCCATCAGTGAGGAATATGCGAATCAGCCCCAGCATTTT
.,few,TRBV6-1,TRBJ2-2,CASSEGSGELFF,TGTGCCAGCAGTGAAGGCAGCGGGGAGCTGTTTTTT
.,.,TRBV6-4,TRBJ2-3,CASKPGGESDTQYF,TGTGCCAGCAAACCCGGAGGGGAATCAGATACGCAGTATTTT
.,.,TRBV12-3/TRBV12-4,TRBJ2-5,CASSTYQPTQYF,TGTGCCAGCAGTACCTATCAACCCACCCAGTACTTC
.,.,TRBV30,TRBJ2-7,CAWSTASYEQYF,TGTGCCTGGAGTACAGCATCCTACGAGCAGTACTTC
TRBD2,.,TRBV11-2,TRBJ2-3,CASSFLLAGNTDTQYF,TGTGCCAGCAGCTTCCTACTAGCGGGAAACACAGATACGCAGTATTTT
TRBD2,.,TRBV14,TRBJ2-1,CASSRPGTSGSYNEQFF,TGTGCCAGCAGCCGGCCCGGGACTAGCGGGTCATACAATGAGCAGTTCTTC
TRBD1,.,TRBV5-8,TRBJ1-5,CASSADRGRGQPQHF,TGTGCCAGCAGCGCCGACAGGGGTCGAGGGCAGCCCCAGCATTTT
.,.,TRBV11-3,TRBJ2-7,CASSLVLCLYEQYF,TGTGCCAGCAGCTTAGTTCTGTGTCTCTACGAGCAGTACTTC
TRBD2,.,TRBV5-8,TRBJ2-3,CASSLYTSVWDTQYF,TGTGCCAGCAGCTTATATACTAGCGTTTGGGATACGCAGTATTTT
TRBD1,.,TRBV10-3,TRBJ2-7,CAISDLGQEYEQYF,TGTGCCATCAGTGACCTGGGACAGGAATACGAGCAGTACTTC
TRBD2,.,TRBV7-2,TRBJ2-3,CATARLAGAADTQYF,TGTGCCACAGCCCGGCTAGCGGGAGCTGCAGATACGCAGTATTTT
TRBD2,.,TRBV15,TRBJ2-1,CATSNARGGPGSEQFF,TGTGCCACCAGCAACGCGCGGGGGGGGCCAGGGTCCGAGCAGTTCTTC
.,.,TRBV28,TRBJ1-1,CASSRQSEAFF,TGTGCCAGCAGTAGACAGTCTGAAGCTTTCTTT
.,.,TRBV7-9,TRBJ1-2,CASSPDFGGLNYGYTF,TGTGCCAGCAGCCCGGATTTTGGGGGCCTAAACTATGGCTACACCTTC
.,.,TRBV6-6,TRBJ2-7,CASSPLGLSYEQYF,TGTGCCAGCAGCCCCCTGGGCCTTTCCTACGAGCAGTACTTC
TRBD2,.,TRBV7-8,TRBJ2-1,CASSASLSGASYEQFF,TGTGCCAGCAGCGCCTCCCTGAGCGGGGCGTCGTATGAGCAGTTCTTC
.,.,TRBV28,TRBJ2-7,CASSSVKLLSEQYF,TGTGCCAGCAGTTCCGTCAAGCTCCTGAGCGAGCAGTACTTC
.,once,TRBV7-9,TRBJ2-7,CASSSIGRSYEQYF,TGTGCCAGCAGCTCCATTGGGAGATCCTACGAGCAGTACTTC
TRBD1,few,TRBV4-1,TRBJ2-7,CASSQEPGTGKYF,TGCGCCAGCAGCCAAGAGCCCGGGACAGGCAAATACTTC